One and the same sample provided the 24 T cell receptor beta chains below, sequenced in a study of molecular identifiers for immune sequencing clone quantification. TCRdb re-analysed the PCR reads in MiXCR, keeping a single row per CDR3 protein. The table has approximately 670,000 distinct CDR3 sequences, about 20% seen once; the top ten hold approximately 0.9%. Sequencing was done on a sample of naive CD8+ T cells from blood, with Jurkat cell RNA spiked in. Subset meaning: FACS-sorted CD8+CD4-CCR7+CD45RA+ naive T cells. The receptors here all came from a human donor in good health. Some libraries in this study had Jurkat cell RNA spiked in.

Regarding this clonotype: A read error is possible here, since a much larger clone lies one base away. The J gene is TRBJ2-7, the V gene TRBV30; tentatively, D is TRBD2 (6 bases). Per germline, CDR1 GTSNPN and CDR2 SVGIG (reference sequence). The CDR3 is 13 amino acids. V lost 3 bases and J lost 3, with 12 bases in between. The CDR3 region is CAWRPPGDYEQYF. The CDR3 DNA is TGTGCCTGGAGACCCCCGGGAGACTACGAGCAGTACTTC.

The V gene is TRBV7-9, the J gene TRBJ1-5, with D perhaps TRBD1 (6 bases). The CDR3 consists of 14 residues. V lost 8 bases to trimming and J lost 1 base, with 12 bases between them. Germline CDR1 SEHNR, CDR2 FQNEAQ (reference sequence). In DNA, the CDR3 is TGTGCCAGCGAGGGGGAGGGGAGCAATCAGCCCCAGCATTTT. It codes for CASEGEGSNQPQHF.

This clonotype was observed at least ten times. V is TRBV30 and J is TRBJ1-1; 7 bases map to TRBD1. The CDR3 loop spans 15 amino acids. Germline V CDR1 and CDR2: GTSNPN, SVGIG (reference sequence). Losses at the gene ends were 2 bases for V and 5 bases for J; bases not matched to a gene: 11. As DNA, the CDR3 is TGTGCCTGGAGTTCGGGGGCAGGGGGAGATACTGAAGCTTTCTTT. Translated, it gives CAWSSGAGGDTEAFF.

In this sample, this clonotype turned up many times. The chain joins TRBV11-2 to TRBJ2-1, with TRBD1 as a possible D gene (5 bases). V lost 3 bases and J lost 9, with 6 bases in between. The CDR3 is made up of 11 amino acids. Looked up from germline, CDR1 is SGHAT and CDR2 is FQNNGV. CDR3: CASSLGREQFF. CDR3 bases: TGTGCCAGCAGCTTGGGGCGTGAGCAGTTCTTC.

This clonotype has a count of ten or more. V gene TRBV6-2 or TRBV6-3 combines with J gene TRBJ2-7; D ambiguous. V lost 8 bases and J 0 bases, leaving 11 bases between the germline ends. The germline V gene encodes CDR1 MNHEY and CDR2 SVGEGT. The CDR3 has 13 residues. CDR3 region: CASSAVDSYEQYF. DNA for the CDR3: TGTGCCAGCTCCGCGGTAGACTCCTACGAGCAGTACTTC.

The chain links TRBV12-3 or TRBV12-4 to TRBJ2-1; 7 bases map to TRBD2. V lost 6 bases, J lost 7 bases, and 15 bases stayed unmatched. The CDR3 length is 16 residues. CDR3 region: CASSLGTTRLGNEQFF. The CDR3, as DNA: TGTGCCAGCAGCCTCGGGACTACCCGCCTTGGGAATGAGCAGTTCTTC.

Concerning this clonotype itself: This may be a read error, as it is one base from a much larger clone. The chain couples TRBV28 to TRBJ2-3; D is possibly TRBD1 or TRBD2 (5 bases each). V was pared by 6 bases and J by 6 bases, with 19 bases between. The germline V gene encodes CDR1 MDHEN and CDR2 SYDVKM. The CDR3 covers 15 residues. CDR3 loop: CASRQTGAVGDTQYF. The CDR3 nucleotides are TGTGCCAGCAGACAAACCGGGGCAGTAGGGGATACGCAGTATTTT.

This clonotype came up many times. The chain carries TRBV7-2 and TRBJ2-3; a possible D gene is TRBD2 (7 bases). The CDR3 has 15 amino acids. CDR1 SGHTA and CDR2 FQGNSA come from the germline V gene. Trimming stripped 5 bases from V and 5 bases from J, with 17 bases between. CDR3 sequence (DNA): TGTGCCAGCAGCCCACCAAGGGGGGGTGGAGATACGCAGTATTTT. Its protein is CASSPPRGGGDTQYF.

This clonotype showed up many times. The chain is built from TRBV11-2 and TRBJ2-1; the D is unclear. The germline V gene encodes CDR1 SGHAT and CDR2 FQNNGV. The CDR3 has 15 amino acids. Trimming stripped 7 bases from V and 0 bases from J, with 13 bases between. DNA for the CDR3: TGTGCCAGCAAACACCCCTCGGGCTCCTACAATGAGCAGTTCTTC. Protein: CASKHPSGSYNEQFF.

Ten or more counts support this clonotype. The chain is built from TRBV18 and TRBJ1-6; perhaps TRBD1 as D (6 bases). Germline V lookup: CDR1 KGHSH, CDR2 LQKENI. The ends were cut back, 5 bases at V and 3 bases at J, with 11 bases in the middle. The length of the CDR3 is 15 residues. CDR3 amino acids: CASSSRDNYNSPLHF. The CDR3 DNA sequence: TGTGCCAGCTCATCAAGGGACAACTATAATTCACCCCTCCACTTT.

The sample holds many counts of this clonotype. The genes are TRBV2 and TRBJ1-1; D ambiguous. Germline V gene sequence: CDR1 SNHLY, CDR2 FYNNEI. CDR3 length: 12 residues. The ends were cut back, 3 bases at V and 1 base at J, with 3 bases in the middle. CDR3 residues: CASSDPNTEAFF. For the CDR3, the DNA is TGTGCCAGCAGTGACCCGAACACTGAAGCTTTCTTT.

This clonotype showed up just a few times. The genes are TRBV7-9 and TRBJ2-2, with 7 positions matching TRBD2. Trimming at V came to 6 bases and at J to 3 bases, leaving 7 bases not matched to a gene. The CDR3 covers 15 residues. Germline values: CDR1 SEHNR, CDR2 FQNEAQ (reference sequence). In DNA form, the CDR3 reads TGTGCCAGCAGGCCGTTGGCGGGAGACACCGGGGAGCTGTTTTTT. Protein: CASRPLAGDTGELFF.

About this clonotype itself: Mismatch with germline at one junction end may stem from a read error. V gene TRBV18 combines with J gene TRBJ2-7; D remains ambiguous. The CDR3 is made up of 13 amino acids. Per germline, CDR1 KGHSH and CDR2 LQKENI. This CDR3 reads CAGSPPLSEEQYF. CDR3 in DNA: TGTGCCGGCTCACCACCCCTCTCGGAGGAGCAGTACTTC.

This clonotype has a count of ten or more. This chain links TRBV27 with TRBJ1-1; 9 bases match TRBD1. Germline V gene sequence: CDR1 MNHEY, CDR2 SMNVEV (reference sequence). This CDR3 has 14 residues. With 5 bases clipped from V and 5 bases from J, the junction kept 6 bases outside the gene matches. Written as DNA, the CDR3 is TGTGCCAGCAGTAATACAGGGGGCTTAACTGAAGCTTTCTTT. Protein sequence: CASSNTGGLTEAFF.

This clonotype was counted ten times or more. The J gene is TRBJ2-7, the V gene TRBV7-6; D gene uncertain. The length of the CDR3 is 14 residues. Germline CDR1 is SGHVS and CDR2 is FNYEAQ. The V gene lost 2 bases and the J gene lost 0 bases, with 8 bases spanning the gap. The CDR3 spells CASSLRSSSYEQYF. CDR3 bases: TGTGCCAGCAGCTTACGGAGTAGCTCCTACGAGCAGTACTTC.

As regards this clonotype: A read error is possible here, since a much larger clone lies one base away. V usage is TRBV4-3 and J usage is TRBJ1-2; D might be TRBD1 (6 bases). The germline V and J ends were trimmed by 0 bases and 7 bases, with 21 bases remaining between them. The CDR3 length is 17 residues. CDR1 and CDR2 from the germline V gene are LGHNA and YSLEER. As DNA, the CDR3 is TGCGCCAGCAGCCAAGATATTGACCCGGCAGGGGAGACTGGCTACACCTTC. Encoded protein: CASSQDIDPAGETGYTF.

In regard to this clonotype: It may be a read error: a sequence one base away is much more abundant. A read error is likely, as this CDR3 ends without the conserved phenylalanine or tryptophan. The chain recombines TRBV30 with TRBJ2-7; tentative D call: TRBD1 (5 bases). Trimming stripped 2 bases from V and 2 bases from J, with 13 bases between. Germline loops: CDR1 GTSNPN, CDR2 SVGIG (reference sequence). The CDR3 runs to 14 residues. The CDR3 reads CAWSYSDTAYEQYS. The CDR3 bases are TGTGCCTGGAGTTATTCGGACACTGCCTACGAGCAGTACTCC.

In its sample, this clonotype was seen many times. The chain uses TRBV14 and TRBJ1-1; D gene uncertain. Per the germline V gene, CDR1 is SGHDN and CDR2 is FVKESK. The CDR3 has 14 amino acids. V was clipped by 1 base and J by 3 bases, with 9 bases between them. CDR3 sequence (DNA): TGTGCCAGCAGCCAAGGACTGGGATACACTGAAGCTTTCTTT. It is translated as CASSQGLGYTEAFF.

This clonotype was detected ten times or more. This chain's CDR3 is CASSLTGSYNEQFF. The CDR3 DNA is TGTGCCAGCAGCTTAACGGGGTCCTACAATGAGCAGTTCTTC. The chain has TRBV7-9 and TRBJ2-1; D might be TRBD2 (5 bases). The CDR3 is 14 amino acids. Germline V gives CDR1 SEHNR, CDR2 FQNEAQ (reference sequence). Between the trimmed V and J ends, which lost 2 bases and 1 base, there was a span of 6 bases.

With regard to this clonotype: The CDR3 end shows no conserved phenylalanine or tryptophan, and so a read error is likely. V and J are TRBV20-1 and TRBJ2-7, with TRBD1 as a possible D gene (5 bases). The V gene's germline CDR1 is DFQATT and CDR2 SNEGSKA (reference sequence). CDR3 length equals 12 residues. The V end was cut by 3 bases, the J end by 3 bases, with 9 bases between. This CDR3 is CSASDRNYEQYL. The CDR3 DNA sequence: TGCAGTGCTAGTGACAGAAACTACGAGCAGTACCTC.

Comment on this clonotype: This may be a read error: a much more frequent sequence differs by one nucleotide. V usage is TRBV19 and J usage is TRBJ2-7, with 10 positions matching TRBD1. The CDR3 has 13 amino acids. Per germline, CDR1 LNHDA and CDR2 SQIVND (reference sequence). For the CDR3, the DNA is TGTGCCAGTGGGACAGGGGTCGTCGACGAGCAGTGCTTC. Translation gives CASGTGVVDEQCF.

A remark on this clonotype: Given a much more abundant clone one base away, this may be a read error. V and J are TRBV5-3 and TRBJ2-6, with 7 bases aligning to TRBD1. TRBV5-3 is an ORF, and what it does is uncertain. The CDR3 is 19 residues long. The DNA of the CDR3 is TGTGCCAGCAGCCCCGGACAGGTTAGGCCATCATCTGAGGCCAACGTCCTGACTTTC. This translates into CASSPGQVRPSSEANVLTF.

Of note for this clonotype: This sequence may be a read error, since a much larger clone differs from it by one base. Here the CDR3 omits its conserved ending phenylalanine or tryptophan, so a read error is the likely source. The chain has TRBV9 and TRBJ2-2; 11 bases are shared with TRBD2. Germline values: CDR1 SGDLS, CDR2 YYNGEE. The V and J ends lost 3 bases and 7 bases, in that order; junction bases with no gene match: 14. This CDR3 comprises 18 residues. CDR3 nucleotides: TGTGCCAGCAGCGAGAGGGGGACTAGCGGCAGCGTGAACGGGGAGCTGTTTCTT. The encoded protein is CASSERGTSGSVNGELFL.

Many counts were recorded for this clonotype. J is TRBJ1-1 and V is TRBV12-3 or TRBV12-4; no clear D gene. The V end lost 9 bases, the J end lost 0 bases, and 17 bases lay between the germline ends. The CDR3 length is 15 residues. The CDR3 spells CASTPHIGLNTEAFF. CDR3 DNA sequence: TGTGCCAGTACCCCCCATATTGGGCTGAACACTGAAGCTTTCTTT.